Each of the 21 T cell receptor beta chains below was sequenced from the same sample in a study of cytotoxic CD8 clonotypes in ibrutinib-treated CLL. The table came from immunoSEQ multiplex PCR; TCRdb's copy has only in-frame clones and leaves some out. The table lists some 200,000 clones, 65% to 80% of them singletons. The source was PBMCs, collected after 12 months of ibrutinib treatment. These receptors originate from a human donor with chronic lymphocytic leukemia.

V gene TRBV7-9 combines with J gene TRBJ2-2; 7 nucleotides align to TRBD1. Trimming took 1 base from V and 10 from J; bases not matched to a gene: 9. The CDR3 loop spans 15 amino acids. The germline CDR1 and CDR2 sequences are SEHNR and FQNEAQ (reference sequence). The DNA for the CDR3 is TGTGCCAGCAGCTTAGACCCGGGACAGCCCCAGGAGCTGTTTTTT. Translated: CASSLDPGQPQELFF.

The chain uses TRBV30 and TRBJ1-3; perhaps TRBD1 as D (5 bases). V was clipped by 3 bases and J by 0 bases, with 9 bases between them. This CDR3 spans 14 amino acids. The germline gives CDR1 GTSNPN, CDR2 SVGIG (reference sequence). The CDR3: CAWRGPTSGNTIYF. The DNA of the CDR3 is TGTGCCTGGAGGGGGCCAACCTCTGGAAACACCATATATTTT.

The chain has TRBV6-1 and TRBJ2-2; 9 nucleotides align to TRBD1. The CDR3 covers 15 residues. CDR1 is MNHNS, CDR2 SASEGT, per germline. The V and J ends lost 6 bases and 3 bases, in that order; junction bases with no gene match: 5. The CDR3 DNA follows: TGTGCCAGCAGCGTACAGGGGGCCTACACCGGGGAGCTGTTTTTT. Protein product: CASSVQGAYTGELFF.

This clone has just a few counts. This chain links TRBV7-6 with TRBJ2-7; 12 bases fit TRBD2. J was trimmed by 2 bases and V by 5 bases; bases with no gene match: 4. Germline assignment: CDR1 SGHVS and CDR2 FNYEAQ. CDR3 size: 15 residues. CDR3 DNA sequence: TGTGCCAGCAGCCAAACTAGCGGGGGGACCTACGAGCAGTACTTC. This gives the protein CASSQTSGGTYEQYF.

The V call is TRBV7-3, the J call TRBJ1-5; a weak D match, TRBD1 (5 bases). Trimming took 2 bases from V and 3 from J, leaving 5 bases between them. The CDR3 is 13 residues long. The germline gives CDR1 SGHTA, CDR2 FQGTGA. The CDR3 sequence: CASSLGANQPQHF. The DNA for the CDR3 is TGTGCCAGCAGCTTAGGGGCCAATCAGCCCCAGCATTTT.

The V call is TRBV7-2, the J call TRBJ2-7; 7 nucleotides agree with TRBD1. The J segment lost 7 bases and the V segment lost 5 bases, leaving 8 bases of the junction unmatched. Germline V gene lookup returns CDR1 SGHTA and CDR2 FQGNSA. The CDR3 contains 13 residues. CDR3 sequence: CASSERGLGEQYF. CDR3 coding DNA: TGTGCCAGCAGCGAGAGGGGGCTGGGGGAGCAGTACTTC. Drawing the rest from reference TRBV7-2 and TRBJ2-7, the complete variable domain is GAGVSQSPSNKVTEKGKDVELRCDPISGHTALYWYRQSLGQGLEFLIYFQGNSAPDKSGLPSDRFSAERTGGSVSTLTIQRTQQEDSAVYLCASSERGLGEQYFGPGTRLTVT.

A single count supports this clone. The gene calls are TRBV5-6 and TRBJ2-7; 8 bases are a match to TRBD2. CDR1 is SGHDT, CDR2 YYEEEE, per germline. The CDR3 totals 16 residues. The junction had 11 bases not matched to a gene; V was cut back by 2 bases and J by 4 bases. CDR3 coding DNA: TGTGCCAGCAGCTTCCAACCGGGACTAGTAATTTACGAGCAGTACTTC. This gives the protein CASSFQPGLVIYEQYF.

The chain carries TRBV27 and TRBJ1-2, with D hard to call. The CDR3 is made up of 13 amino acids. Trimming removed 4 bases at V and 1 base at J, with 7 bases between. In germline, CDR1 is MNHEY, CDR2 SMNVEV (reference sequence). CDR3 residues: CASSSRSNYGYTF. The CDR3 DNA reads TGTGCCAGCAGTTCCAGGAGTAACTATGGCTACACCTTC.

The chain links TRBV11-3 to TRBJ2-7; unclear D gene. Trimming left V 4 bases short and J 5 bases short, with 18 bases between. Germline V gene lookup returns CDR1 SGHNT and CDR2 YENEEA. The length of the CDR3 is 15 residues. CDR3 sequence: CASSSTGWRAHEQYF. As DNA, the CDR3 is TGTGCCAGCAGCTCTACCGGGTGGCGAGCCCACGAGCAGTACTTC.

The chain combines TRBV5-1 with TRBJ1-2; TRBD1 aligns across 12 bases. CDR1 SGHRS and CDR2 YFSETQ come from the germline V gene. The J segment lost 8 bases and the V segment lost 0 bases, leaving 11 bases of the junction unmatched. The CDR3 runs to 17 residues. CDR3 in DNA: TGCGCCAGCAGCTTGGAACTGTGGGACAGGGGGCTGGAGGGCTACACCTTC. This codes for CASSLELWDRGLEGYTF. The full variable domain, in which reference TRBV5-1 and TRBJ1-2 provide the parts outside the CDR3, is KAGVTQTPRYLIKTRGQQVTLSCSPISGHRSVSWYQQTPGQGLQFLFEYFSETQRNKGNFPGRFSGRQFSNSRSEMNVSTLELGDSALYLCASSLELWDRGLEGYTFGSGTRLTVV.

The chain links TRBV5-6 to TRBJ2-2, with TRBD2 matching 11 bases. V shed 4 bases, J shed 6 bases, and the junction held 8 bases outside the gene matches. Germline V gene lookup returns CDR1 SGHDT and CDR2 YYEEEE. CDR3 length: 16 residues. This chain's CDR3 is CASSPGGSGRAGELFF. Here the CDR3 DNA reads TGTGCCAGCAGCCCTGGTGGTAGCGGGAGGGCCGGGGAGCTGTTTTTT.

V usage is TRBV19 and J usage is TRBJ1-5, with D maybe TRBD1 (5 bases). V lost 7 bases to trimming and J lost 2 bases, with 15 bases between them. The germline CDR1 and CDR2 sequences are LNHDA and SQIVND (reference sequence). This CDR3 has 15 residues. The chain's CDR3 is CASMGVGGGNQPQHF. CDR3 bases: TGTGCCAGTATGGGGGTGGGAGGTGGCAATCAGCCCCAGCATTTT.

This clone was found once. The chain has TRBV19 and TRBJ2-4; TRBD2 is a possible D gene (6 bases). Trimming left V 7 bases short and J 7 bases short, with 8 bases between. The CDR3 loop spans 11 amino acids. Germline lookup yields CDR1 LNHDA and CDR2 SQIVND (reference sequence). CDR3 residues: CASKRENIQYF. The CDR3 region has the DNA TGTGCCAGTAAACGGGAGAACATTCAGTACTTC.

This clone was seen a handful of times. The chain has TRBV5-6 and TRBJ1-5; D call uncertain. Germline V gives CDR1 SGHDT, CDR2 YYEEEE. Trimming took off 5 bases at V and 7 bases at J, with 16 bases between the two ends. The CDR3 consists of 14 residues. CDR3 region: CASSTKSGVQPQHF. CDR3 coding DNA: TGTGCCAGCAGTACGAAGAGCGGGGTACAGCCCCAGCATTTT.

The chain links TRBV27 to TRBJ2-2; D is undetermined. Germline CDR1 is MNHEY and CDR2 is SMNVEV (reference sequence). The V gene lost 9 bases and the J gene lost 5 bases, with 19 bases spanning the gap. The CDR3 sequence is 15 residues long. CDR3 amino acids: CASRDFGLGTGELFF. The CDR3 DNA is TGTGCCAGTAGAGACTTTGGGCTCGGAACCGGGGAGCTGTTTTTT.

This chain uses TRBV5-6 with TRBJ1-4, with D uncertain. V lost 5 bases and J lost 1, with 18 bases in between. Per germline, CDR1 SGHDT and CDR2 YYEEEE. The CDR3 sequence is 17 residues long. CDR3 amino acids: CASRLLRQEITNEKLFF. The CDR3 nucleotides are TGTGCCAGCAGACTACTCCGCCAGGAGATAACTAATGAAAAACTGTTTTTT.

The table lists this clone with a count of one. This rearrangement joins TRBV28 to TRBJ2-7, with 8 bases lining up with TRBD1. CDR1 and CDR2 (germline): MDHEN, SYDVKM. This CDR3 spans 16 amino acids. With 4 bases clipped from V and 0 bases from J, the junction kept 8 bases outside the gene matches. This CDR3 reads CASSSPGQESSYEQYF. The CDR3 region has the DNA TGTGCCAGCAGTTCCCCGGGACAGGAGAGCTCCTACGAGCAGTACTTC. Together with reference TRBV28 and TRBJ2-7, the CDR3 gives the full variable domain: DVKVTQSSRYLVKRTGEKVFLECVQDMDHENMFWYRQDPGLGLRLIYFSYDVKMKEKGDIPEGYSVSREKKERFSLILESASTNQTSMYLCASSSPGQESSYEQYFGPGTRLTVT.

This clone has a handful of counts. The V and J genes are TRBV27 and TRBJ2-7, with 8 bases aligning to TRBD1. CDR3 length: 15 amino acids. CDR1 is MNHEY and CDR2 is SMNVEV in the germline V gene (reference sequence). With 3 bases clipped from V and 1 base from J, the junction kept 5 bases outside the gene matches. The CDR3 loop reads CASSFGTGSSYEQYF. CDR3 coding DNA: TGTGCCAGCAGTTTCGGGACAGGTAGTTCCTACGAGCAGTACTTC.

The rearrangement joins TRBV4-2 to TRBJ2-7; weak D call: TRBD2 (6 bases). Germline CDR1 and CDR2: LGHNA and YNFKEQ. The V and J ends lost 4 bases and 2 bases respectively, with 15 bases between them. The CDR3 spans 15 residues. Here the CDR3 reads CASSPAGGQPYEQYF. CDR3 sequence (DNA): TGTGCCAGCAGCCCGGCTGGAGGGCAGCCCTACGAGCAGTACTTC.

The gene calls are TRBV2 and TRBJ2-1, with 7 bases identical to TRBD1. The CDR3 is made up of 13 amino acids. CDR1 and CDR2 (germline): SNHLY, FYNNEI. V lost 6 bases, J lost 4 bases, and 3 bases stayed unmatched. CDR3 nucleotide sequence: TGTGCCAGCAGGGGACAGCTATACAATGAGCAGTTCTTC. It is translated as CASRGQLYNEQFF. Together with reference TRBV2 and TRBJ2-1, the CDR3 gives the full variable domain: EPEVTQTPSHQVTQMGQEVILRCVPISNHLYFYWYRQILGQKVEFLVSFYNNEISEKSEIFDDQFSVERPDGSNFTLKIRSTKLEDSAMYFCASRGQLYNEQFFGPGTRLTVL.

This clone was picked up one time. The V call is TRBV5-6, the J call TRBJ2-3; D gene uncertain. The CDR3 is 14 amino acids. Per germline, CDR1 SGHDT and CDR2 YYEEEE. V was trimmed by 4 bases and J by 6 bases, leaving 15 bases between them. The CDR3 coding sequence is TGTGCCAGCAGCCCAAATCGGATCGTTGATACGCAGTATTTT. This encodes CASSPNRIVDTQYF.